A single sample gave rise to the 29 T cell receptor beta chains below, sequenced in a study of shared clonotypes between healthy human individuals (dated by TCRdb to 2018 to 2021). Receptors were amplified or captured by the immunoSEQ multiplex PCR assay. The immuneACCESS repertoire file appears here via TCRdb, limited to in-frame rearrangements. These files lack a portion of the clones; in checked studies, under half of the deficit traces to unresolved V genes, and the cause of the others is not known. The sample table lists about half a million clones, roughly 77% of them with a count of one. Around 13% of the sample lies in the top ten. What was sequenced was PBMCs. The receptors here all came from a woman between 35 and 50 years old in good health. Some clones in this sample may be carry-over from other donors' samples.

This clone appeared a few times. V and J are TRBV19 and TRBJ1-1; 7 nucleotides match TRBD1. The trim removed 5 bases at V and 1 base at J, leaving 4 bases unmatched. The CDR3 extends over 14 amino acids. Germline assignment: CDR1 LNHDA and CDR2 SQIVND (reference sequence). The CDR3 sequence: CASSARGANTEAFF. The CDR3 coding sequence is TGTGCCAGTAGTGCCAGGGGGGCGAACACTGAAGCTTTCTTT. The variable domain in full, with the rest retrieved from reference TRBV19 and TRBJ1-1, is DGGITQSPKYLFRKEGQNVTLSCEQNLNHDAMYWYRQDPGQGLRLIYYSQIVNDFQKGDIAEGYSVSREKKESFPLTVTSAQKNPTAFYLCASSARGANTEAFFGQGTRLTVV.

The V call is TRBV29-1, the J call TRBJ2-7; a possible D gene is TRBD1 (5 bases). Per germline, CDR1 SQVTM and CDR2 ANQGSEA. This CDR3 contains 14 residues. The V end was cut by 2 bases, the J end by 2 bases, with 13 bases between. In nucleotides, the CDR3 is TGCAGCGTTGAATGGGGCAGTCCAACCTACGAGCAGTACTTC. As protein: CSVEWGSPTYEQYF.

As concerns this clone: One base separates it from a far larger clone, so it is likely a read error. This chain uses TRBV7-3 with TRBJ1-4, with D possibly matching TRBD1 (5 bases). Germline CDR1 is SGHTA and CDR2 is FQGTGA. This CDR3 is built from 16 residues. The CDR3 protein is CASSSRDPATNEELFF. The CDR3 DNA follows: TGTGCCAGCAGCTCTCGGGACCCTGCAACTAATGAAGAACTGTTTTTT.

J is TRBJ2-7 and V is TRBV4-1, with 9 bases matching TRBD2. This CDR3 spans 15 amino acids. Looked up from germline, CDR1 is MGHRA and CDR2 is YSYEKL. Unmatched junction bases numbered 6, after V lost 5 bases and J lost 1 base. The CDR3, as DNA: TGCGCCAGCAGCGAAAATAGCGGGAGTTCCTACGAGCAGTACTTC. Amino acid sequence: CASSENSGSSYEQYF.

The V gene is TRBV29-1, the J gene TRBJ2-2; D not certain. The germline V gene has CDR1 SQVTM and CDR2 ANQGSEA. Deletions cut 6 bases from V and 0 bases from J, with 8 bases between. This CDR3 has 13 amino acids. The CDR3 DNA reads TGCAGCGTCGGACCGGCGAACACCGGGGAGCTGTTTTTT. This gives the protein CSVGPANTGELFF.

Written as DNA, the CDR3 is TGTGCCAGCTCACCAAGCAGGGGACTAGCGGGAGTAGCGGATGAGCAGTTCTTC. As protein: CASSPSRGLAGVADEQFF. The chain has TRBV18 and TRBJ2-1; 14 positions match TRBD2. Germline lookup yields CDR1 KGHSH and CDR2 LQKENI. The J segment lost 8 bases and the V segment lost 2 bases, leaving 11 bases of the junction unmatched. CDR3 size: 18 residues.

CDR3: CATSSSQPYGYTF. CDR3 sequence (DNA): TGTGCCACCAGCAGTTCCCAGCCGTATGGCTACACCTTC. The V gene is TRBV15, the J gene TRBJ1-2; D unresolved. Trimming removed 3 bases at V and 5 bases at J, with 10 bases between. The germline gives CDR1 LNHNV, CDR2 YYDKDF (reference sequence). The CDR3 length is 13 residues.

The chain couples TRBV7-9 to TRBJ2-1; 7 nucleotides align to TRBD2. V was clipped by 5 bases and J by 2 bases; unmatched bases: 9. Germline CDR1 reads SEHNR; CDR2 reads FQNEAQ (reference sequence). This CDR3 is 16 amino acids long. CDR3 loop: CASSQAGRDAYNEQFF. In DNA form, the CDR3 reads TGTGCCAGCAGCCAAGCGGGACGGGACGCCTACAATGAGCAGTTCTTC.

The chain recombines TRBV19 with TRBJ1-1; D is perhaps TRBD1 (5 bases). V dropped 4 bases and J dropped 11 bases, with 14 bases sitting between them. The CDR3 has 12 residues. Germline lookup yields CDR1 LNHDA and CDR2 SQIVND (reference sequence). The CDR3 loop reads CASSKGPRGAFF. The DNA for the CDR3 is TGTGCCAGTAGTAAGGGACCCCGAGGGGCTTTCTTT.

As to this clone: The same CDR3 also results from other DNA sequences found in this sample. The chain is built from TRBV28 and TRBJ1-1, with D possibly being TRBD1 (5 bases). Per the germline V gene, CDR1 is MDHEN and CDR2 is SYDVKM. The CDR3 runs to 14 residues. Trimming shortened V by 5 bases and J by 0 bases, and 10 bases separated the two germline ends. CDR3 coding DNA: TGTGCCAGCAGTCTTCAACAGGTGAACACTGAAGCTTTCTTT. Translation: CASSLQQVNTEAFF.

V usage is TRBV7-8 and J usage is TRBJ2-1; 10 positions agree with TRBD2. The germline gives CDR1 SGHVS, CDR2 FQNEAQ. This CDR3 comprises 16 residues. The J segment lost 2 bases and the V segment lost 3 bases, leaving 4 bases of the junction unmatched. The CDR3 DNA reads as TGTGCCAGCAGCTTCCTAGCGGGAGCTCCCTACAATGAGCAGTTCTTC. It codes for CASSFLAGAPYNEQFF.

This CDR3 reads CASSPSSEGPLGYTF. CDR3 DNA sequence: TGTGCCAGCAGCCCGAGCTCAGAGGGACCCCTAGGCTACACCTTC. The chain combines TRBV6-5 with TRBJ1-2; possible D gene TRBD1, 5 bases. The V end was cut by 6 bases, the J end by 8 bases, with 22 bases between. CDR3 length equals 15 residues. The germline V gene encodes CDR1 MNHEY and CDR2 SVGAGI.

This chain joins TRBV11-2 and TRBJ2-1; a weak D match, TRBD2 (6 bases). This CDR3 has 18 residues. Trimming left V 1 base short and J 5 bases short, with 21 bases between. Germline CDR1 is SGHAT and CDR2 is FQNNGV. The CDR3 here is CASSLGGILGLVNNEQFF. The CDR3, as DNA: TGTGCCAGCAGCTTAGGTGGTATTTTGGGACTGGTGAACAATGAGCAGTTCTTC.

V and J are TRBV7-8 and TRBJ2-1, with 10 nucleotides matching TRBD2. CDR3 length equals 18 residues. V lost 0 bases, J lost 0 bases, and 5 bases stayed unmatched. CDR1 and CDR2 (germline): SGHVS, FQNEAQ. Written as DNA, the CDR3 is TGTGCCAGCAGCTTAGCGGTACCTAGCGGGAGCTCCTACAATGAGCAGTTCTTC. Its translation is CASSLAVPSGSSYNEQFF. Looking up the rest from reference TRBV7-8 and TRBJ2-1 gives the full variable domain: GAGVSQSPRYKVAKRGQDVALRCDPISGHVSLFWYQQALGQGPEFLTYFQNEAQLDKSGLPSDRFFAERPEGSVSTLKIQRTQQEDSAVYLCASSLAVPSGSSYNEQFFGPGTRLTVL.

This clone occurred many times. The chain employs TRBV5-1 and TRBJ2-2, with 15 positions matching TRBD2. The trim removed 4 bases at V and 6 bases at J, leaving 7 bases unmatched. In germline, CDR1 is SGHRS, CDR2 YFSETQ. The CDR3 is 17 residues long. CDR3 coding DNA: TGCGCCAGCAGCCCCGCTGGACTAGCGGGAGGGGCCGGGGAGCTGTTTTTT. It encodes CASSPAGLAGGAGELFF.

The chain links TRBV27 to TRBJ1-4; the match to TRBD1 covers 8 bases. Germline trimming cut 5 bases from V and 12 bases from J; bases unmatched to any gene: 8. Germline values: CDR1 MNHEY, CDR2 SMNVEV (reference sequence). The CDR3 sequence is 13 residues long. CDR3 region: CASSRLGQGELFF. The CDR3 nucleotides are TGTGCCAGCAGTAGACTCGGACAGGGAGAACTGTTTTTT.

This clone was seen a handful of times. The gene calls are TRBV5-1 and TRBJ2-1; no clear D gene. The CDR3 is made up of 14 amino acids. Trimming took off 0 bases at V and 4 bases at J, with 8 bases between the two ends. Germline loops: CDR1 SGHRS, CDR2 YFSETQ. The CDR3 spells CASSLALGYNEQFF. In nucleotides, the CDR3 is TGCGCCAGCAGCTTGGCCTTGGGGTACAATGAGCAGTTCTTC.

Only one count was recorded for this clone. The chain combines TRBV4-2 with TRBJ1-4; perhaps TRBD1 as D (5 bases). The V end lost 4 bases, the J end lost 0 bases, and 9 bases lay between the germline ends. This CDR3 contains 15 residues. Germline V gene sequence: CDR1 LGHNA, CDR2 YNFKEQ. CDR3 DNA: TGTGCCAGCAGCCGGGAACAGGCAACTAATGAAAAACTGTTTTTT. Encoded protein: CASSREQATNEKLFF.

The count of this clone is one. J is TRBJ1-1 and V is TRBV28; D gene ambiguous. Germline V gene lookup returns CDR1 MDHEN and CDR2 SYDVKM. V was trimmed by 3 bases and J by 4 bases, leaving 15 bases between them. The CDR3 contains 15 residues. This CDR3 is CASSLIVVSSTEAFF. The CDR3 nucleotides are TGTGCCAGCAGTTTGATAGTCGTATCCAGCACTGAAGCTTTCTTT.

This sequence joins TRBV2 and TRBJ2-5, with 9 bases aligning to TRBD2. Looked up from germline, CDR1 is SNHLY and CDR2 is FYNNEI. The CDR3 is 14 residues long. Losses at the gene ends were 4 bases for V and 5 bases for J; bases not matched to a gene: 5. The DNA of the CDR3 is TGTGCCAGCAGTGTAGCGGGAGTGGGGGAGACCCAGTACTTC. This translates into CASSVAGVGETQYF.

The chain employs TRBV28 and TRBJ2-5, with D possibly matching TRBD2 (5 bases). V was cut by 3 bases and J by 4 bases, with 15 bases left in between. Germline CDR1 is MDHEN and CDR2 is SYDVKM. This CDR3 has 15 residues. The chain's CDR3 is CASSFASPEGETQYF. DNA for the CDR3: TGTGCCAGCAGTTTTGCTAGCCCCGAGGGAGAGACCCAGTACTTC.

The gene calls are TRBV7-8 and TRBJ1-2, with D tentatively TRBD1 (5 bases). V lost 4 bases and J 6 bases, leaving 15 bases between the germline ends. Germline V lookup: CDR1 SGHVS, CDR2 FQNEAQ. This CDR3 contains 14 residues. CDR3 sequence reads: CASSYDRRGNGYTF. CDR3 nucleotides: TGTGCCAGCAGCTATGACAGACGAGGGAATGGCTACACCTTC.

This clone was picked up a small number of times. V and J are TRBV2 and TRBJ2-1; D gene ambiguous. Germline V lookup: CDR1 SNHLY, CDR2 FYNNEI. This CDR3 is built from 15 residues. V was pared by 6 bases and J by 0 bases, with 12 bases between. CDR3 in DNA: TGTGCCAGCAGCGAACATTGGAGCTCCTACAATGAGCAGTTCTTC. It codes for CASSEHWSSYNEQFF.

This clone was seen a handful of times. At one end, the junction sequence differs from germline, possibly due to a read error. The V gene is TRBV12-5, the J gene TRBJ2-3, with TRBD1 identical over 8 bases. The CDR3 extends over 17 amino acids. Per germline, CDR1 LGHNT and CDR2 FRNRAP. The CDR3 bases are TGTGCCAGTGCTCACAGGGGGGCTGAAGTACGCACAGATACGCAGTATTTT. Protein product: CASAHRGAEVRTDTQYF.

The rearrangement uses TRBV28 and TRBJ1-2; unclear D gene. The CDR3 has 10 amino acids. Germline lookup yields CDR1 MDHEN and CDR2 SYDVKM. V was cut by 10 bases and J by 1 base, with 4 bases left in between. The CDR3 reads CATVNYGYTF. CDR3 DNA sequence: TGTGCCACCGTTAACTATGGCTACACCTTC.

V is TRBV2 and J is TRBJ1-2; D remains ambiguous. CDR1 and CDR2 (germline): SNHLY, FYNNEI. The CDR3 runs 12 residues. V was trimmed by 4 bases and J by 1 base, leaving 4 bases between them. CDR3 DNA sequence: TGTGCCAGCAGTGTGATTAACTATGGCTACACCTTC. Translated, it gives CASSVINYGYTF.

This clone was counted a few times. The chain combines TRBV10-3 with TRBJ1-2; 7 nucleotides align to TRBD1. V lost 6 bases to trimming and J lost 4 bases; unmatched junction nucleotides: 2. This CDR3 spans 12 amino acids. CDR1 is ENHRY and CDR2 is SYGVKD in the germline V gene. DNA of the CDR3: TGTGCCATCAGCCGGGACAGCTATGGCTACACCTTC. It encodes CAISRDSYGYTF.

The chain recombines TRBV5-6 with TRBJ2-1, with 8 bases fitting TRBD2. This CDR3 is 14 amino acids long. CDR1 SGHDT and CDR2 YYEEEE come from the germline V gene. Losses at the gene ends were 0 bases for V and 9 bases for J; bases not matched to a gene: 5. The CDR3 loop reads CASSLAKGLVEQFF. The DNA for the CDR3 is TGTGCCAGCAGCTTGGCCAAGGGACTAGTTGAGCAGTTCTTC.

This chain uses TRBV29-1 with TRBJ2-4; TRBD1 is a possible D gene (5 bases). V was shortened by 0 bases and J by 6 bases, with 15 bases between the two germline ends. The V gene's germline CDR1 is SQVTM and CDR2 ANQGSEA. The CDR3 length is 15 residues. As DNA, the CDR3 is TGCAGCGTTGAAGACGCACGCCCCCAGGGAAACATTCAGTACTTC. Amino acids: CSVEDARPQGNIQYF.